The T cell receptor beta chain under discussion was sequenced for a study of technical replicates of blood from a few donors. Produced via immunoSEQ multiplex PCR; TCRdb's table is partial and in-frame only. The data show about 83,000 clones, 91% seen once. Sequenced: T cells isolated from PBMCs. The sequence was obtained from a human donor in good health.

CDR3 coding DNA: TGCGCCAGCAGCCAAGTCCCAGGGCCCAACTATGGCTACACCTTC. Translation: CASSQVPGPNYGYTF. The V gene is TRBV4-1, the J gene TRBJ1-2, with D perhaps matching TRBD1 (5 bases). Germline V gives CDR1 MGHRA, CDR2 YSYEKL. The CDR3 loop spans 15 amino acids. Between the trimmed V and J ends, which lost 1 base and 2 bases, there was a span of 11 bases.